Below are 8 T cell receptor beta chains sequenced from a single sample in a study of CDR3 diversity in severe acne. MiXCR, run by TCRdb on the PCR reads, gives a single entry per CDR3 protein. Among about 84,000 distinct CDR3 sequences, around 50% were seen once, and the ten largest hold approximately 14%. Sequenced: blood. These receptors all stem from a male donor in good health, without acne.

This clonotype has only a few counts. CDR3 DNA: TGTGCCAGCAGTTTTGAAGGCGGGGGGTGGTACGAGCAGTACTTC. It encodes CASSFEGGGWYEQYF. V is TRBV6-5 and J is TRBJ2-7, with 8 bases identical to TRBD2. V shed 4 bases, J shed 4 bases, and the junction held 9 bases outside the gene matches. The germline gives CDR1 MNHEY, CDR2 SVGAGI. The CDR3 has 15 amino acids.

The J gene is TRBJ2-7, the V gene TRBV10-1, with a possible D match to TRBD1 (6 bases). V lost 11 bases and J 3 bases, leaving 20 bases between the germline ends. The CDR3 runs 14 residues. The germline V gene encodes CDR1 WNHNN and CDR2 SYGVQD (reference sequence). CDR3 nucleotide sequence: TGCGCCCGAAGGGCTTTGGGACAAAACTACGAGCAGTACTTC. It specifies CARRALGQNYEQYF.

Regarding this clonotype: Given the absence of the conserved phenylalanine or tryptophan at the CDR3 end, a read error is likely. The limits of the CDR3 on the DNA are not certain, so only TCRdb's listed CDR3 is given. This sequence joins TRBV11-2 and TRBJ2-2. Both ends counted, the CDR3 spans 11 residues. The V gene's germline CDR1 is SGHAT and CDR2 FQNNGV. The CDR3 protein is CASSVGGELFL.

The chain links TRBV12-3 or TRBV12-4 to TRBJ1-3; D is uncertain. V was clipped by 3 bases and J by 10 bases, with 10 bases between them. The CDR3 consists of 12 residues. CDR3 sequence (DNA): TGTGCCAGCAGTTTGCGGGAAGAGACCATATATTTT. It codes for CASSLREETIYF.

This clonotype was found a few times. V and J are TRBV6-1 and TRBJ1-1; 8 bases line up with TRBD1. This CDR3 comprises 13 residues. CDR1 and CDR2 from the germline V gene are MNHNS and SASEGT. V trimming: 6 bases; J trimming: 3 bases; junction bases outside the gene matches: 3. CDR3 bases: TGTGCCAGCAGCGGACAGGGAGACACTGAAGCTTTCTTT. Encoded protein: CASSGQGDTEAFF.

The CDR3 bases are TGTGCCAGCAGTTTTCGTGGTGGGACTAGCGGAGCCTACGAGCAGTACTTC. Translating gives CASSFRGGTSGAYEQYF. V gene TRBV12-3 or TRBV12-4 combines with J gene TRBJ2-7; 11 nucleotides line up with TRBD2. The CDR3 is 17 amino acids. V shed 3 bases, J shed 2 bases, and the junction held 9 bases outside the gene matches.

The chain employs TRBV14 and TRBJ1-2; 8 nucleotides line up with TRBD1. Trimming took 5 bases from V and 7 from J; bases not matched to a gene: 6. Germline V lookup: CDR1 SGHDN, CDR2 FVKESK. This CDR3 has 13 residues. The CDR3 loop is CASSDVDRAGYTF. CDR3 coding DNA: TGTGCCAGCAGCGACGTGGACAGGGCTGGCTACACCTTC.

The V and J genes are TRBV20-1 and TRBJ2-7; the D is unclear. The CDR3 is 11 amino acids. Deletions cut 5 bases from V and 6 bases from J, with 11 bases between. CDR1 and CDR2 (germline): DFQATT, SNEGSKA (reference sequence). The CDR3 sequence is CSASFRVEQYF. The DNA of the CDR3 is TGCAGTGCTTCATTTAGGGTCGAGCAGTACTTC.